This passage covers 20 T cell receptor beta chains from one sample sequenced in a study of lymphopenia after photon versus proton radiotherapy. Clones were read by immunoSEQ multiplex PCR, and TCRdb kept only the in-frame ones, dropping some. The table records 150,000 to 200,000 clones, around 85% of them present only once. Source: peripheral blood, taken from a patient treated with photon-based radiotherapy. These TCRs come from a man aged 50 to 60 with gastric cancer.

This clone was counted between two and nine times. CDR3 coding DNA: TGTGCCAGCAGTCAGTTCATCAGGGGAGACCTTAACTATGGCTACACCTTC. Translated, it gives CASSQFIRGDLNYGYTF. This chain links TRBV14 with TRBJ1-2; a weak D match, TRBD1 (6 bases). Trimming removed 6 bases at V and 1 base at J, with 21 bases between. The V gene's germline CDR1 is SGHDN and CDR2 FVKESK. The CDR3 has 17 residues. The entire variable domain, with the rest obtained from reference TRBV14 and TRBJ1-2, is as follows: EAGVTQFPSHSVIEKGQTVTLRCDPISGHDNLYWYRRVMGKEIKFLLHFVKESKQDESGMPNNRFLAERTGGTYSTLKVQPAELEDSGVYFCASSQFIRGDLNYGYTFGSGTRLTVV.

V is TRBV10-3 and J is TRBJ2-2; 8 bases align to TRBD2. Germline V gives CDR1 ENHRY, CDR2 SYGVKD. The CDR3 has 15 residues. The V segment lost 5 bases and the J segment 6 bases; nucleotides outside the gene matches: 8. CDR3 coding DNA: TGTGCCATCAGTATGGCGGGAGGAACCTCCGGGGAGCTGTTTTTT. This sequence encodes CAISMAGGTSGELFF.

The chain recombines TRBV4-2 with TRBJ2-7, with TRBD2 matching 12 bases. The CDR3 is 15 amino acids. Per germline, CDR1 LGHNA and CDR2 YNFKEQ. J gave up 6 bases and V 1 base, and 4 bases lay outside the gene matches. Here the CDR3 DNA reads TGTGCCAGCAGCCAAGCGACTAGCGGGAGTAGCGAGCAGTACTTC. This sequence encodes CASSQATSGSSEQYF.

The chain combines TRBV5-4 with TRBJ1-2, with D uncertain. Trimming removed 4 bases from V and 3 bases from J, with 10 bases in between. CDR1 and CDR2 from the germline V gene are SGHNT and YYREEE (reference sequence). The CDR3 is made up of 13 amino acids. CDR3 sequence (DNA): TGTGCCAGCAGCCCCCCCGGGGACTATGGCTACACCTTC. This translates into CASSPPGDYGYTF.

This clone was picked up a small number of times. The chain has TRBV7-2 and TRBJ2-1, with D possibly matching TRBD2 (5 bases). Per germline, CDR1 SGHTA and CDR2 FQGNSA. The CDR3 is 15 amino acids. The V gene lost 4 bases and the J gene lost 2 bases, with 12 bases spanning the gap. CDR3: CASSSKPGTYNEQFF. CDR3 nucleotide sequence: TGTGCCAGCAGCTCAAAGCCGGGGACCTACAATGAGCAGTTCTTC.

The chain combines TRBV29-1 with TRBJ1-1; the match to TRBD1 covers 7 bases. V gave up 3 bases and J gave up 2 bases; unmatched junction bases: 6. CDR1 and CDR2 (germline): SQVTM, ANQGSEA. CDR3 length: 14 residues. This CDR3 reads CSVEKGAPNTEAFF. The CDR3 region has the DNA TGCAGCGTTGAGAAGGGGGCCCCAAACACTGAAGCTTTCTTT.

This clone was seen once. The chain has TRBV5-1 and TRBJ2-4; D ambiguous. V was pared by 5 bases and J by 5 bases, with 14 bases between. The CDR3 is 14 amino acids. Germline V gene sequence: CDR1 SGHRS, CDR2 YFSETQ. As DNA, the CDR3 is TGCGCCAGCAGACCTGGGCCGCCTGAAAACATTCAGTACTTC. Protein sequence: CASRPGPPENIQYF.

V usage is TRBV5-1 and J usage is TRBJ2-7; 7 bases map to TRBD2. The germline V gene has CDR1 SGHRS and CDR2 YFSETQ. The CDR3 runs to 15 residues. The J segment lost 4 bases and the V segment lost 5 bases, leaving 12 bases of the junction unmatched. CDR3 region: CASRIAAGAMYEQYF. CDR3 bases: TGCGCCAGCAGGATTGCCGCGGGAGCGATGTACGAGCAGTACTTC.

The chain joins TRBV19 to TRBJ2-1; TRBD2 aligns across 14 bases. This CDR3 region has 16 residues. Losses at the gene ends were 2 bases for V and 13 bases for J; bases not matched to a gene: 10. Germline V gives CDR1 LNHDA, CDR2 SQIVND (reference sequence). DNA for the CDR3: TGTGCCAGTAGTATATGGACTAGCGGGAGGACCAAAGACCAGTTCTTC. It encodes CASSIWTSGRTKDQFF.

The table lists this clone with a count of one. CDR3 DNA: TGTGCCAGTAGTTATGGGACAGCGATTTACGAGCAGTACTTC. It yields the protein CASSYGTAIYEQYF. The chain combines TRBV19 with TRBJ2-7; TRBD1 aligns across 7 bases. V lost 5 bases, J lost 4 bases, and 8 bases stayed unmatched. This CDR3 contains 14 residues. Germline V gives CDR1 LNHDA, CDR2 SQIVND (reference sequence).

J is TRBJ2-7 and V is TRBV6-5; D is possibly TRBD1 or TRBD2 (5 bases each). V dropped 0 bases and J dropped 5 bases, with 17 bases sitting between them. Germline V lookup: CDR1 MNHEY, CDR2 SVGAGI. This CDR3 is 16 amino acids long. The CDR3, as DNA: TGTGCCAGCAGTTACTCGAACGGGACCTATTGCGACGAGCAGTACTTC. Its translation is CASSYSNGTYCDEQYF.

The chain uses TRBV4-3 and TRBJ2-7, with 9 positions matching TRBD1. The CDR3 consists of 17 residues. CDR1 and CDR2 (germline): LGHNA, YSLEER. V was clipped by 0 bases and J by 3 bases; unmatched bases: 9. The CDR3 region is CASSQERLGTGSYEQYF. DNA of the CDR3: TGCGCCAGCAGCCAAGAACGACTGGGGACAGGGAGCTACGAGCAGTACTTC.

The DNA of the CDR3 is TGTGCCAGCAGTTTGGACAGGGTGCATGGCTACACCTTC. Translating gives CASSLDRVHGYTF. The rearrangement uses TRBV6-5 and TRBJ1-2; 8 bases line up with TRBD1. V lost 4 bases and J lost 6; bases outside the gene matches: 4. The CDR3 runs 13 residues. Per the germline V gene, CDR1 is MNHEY and CDR2 is SVGAGI.

The chain combines TRBV28 with TRBJ2-3, with D perhaps TRBD2 (5 bases). V lost 3 bases to trimming and J lost 4 bases, with 8 bases between them. The CDR3 length is 13 residues. Germline V CDR1 and CDR2: MDHEN, SYDVKM. Written as DNA, the CDR3 is TGTGCCAGCAGTTTCGGGGTTTCAGATACGCAGTATTTT. Translation: CASSFGVSDTQYF. The variable domain in full, with the rest retrieved from reference TRBV28 and TRBJ2-3, is DVKVTQSSRYLVKRTGEKVFLECVQDMDHENMFWYRQDPGLGLRLIYFSYDVKMKEKGDIPEGYSVSREKKERFSLILESASTNQTSMYLCASSFGVSDTQYFGPGTRLTVL.

This rearrangement joins TRBV6-1 to TRBJ1-1; D gene unclear. CDR1 is MNHNS and CDR2 is SASEGT in the germline V gene. V was trimmed by 11 bases and J by 3 bases, leaving 10 bases between them. CDR3 length equals 11 residues. The CDR3 region is CASQWDTEAFF. The CDR3, as DNA: TGTGCCTCCCAGTGGGACACTGAAGCTTTCTTT.

The chain links TRBV10-2 to TRBJ2-7, with D possibly being TRBD2 (6 bases). This CDR3 has 15 residues. In germline, CDR1 is WSHSY, CDR2 SAAADI. Trimming removed 8 bases from V and 0 bases from J, with 17 bases in between. The CDR3 DNA is TGCGCCAGCTTAGAGGGGACTTTACACTCCTACGAGCAGTACTTC. Amino acids: CASLEGTLHSYEQYF.

The J gene is TRBJ2-1, the V gene TRBV7-9, with no clear D. V lost 5 bases to trimming and J lost 9 bases, with 11 bases between them. Germline V gene lookup returns CDR1 SEHNR and CDR2 FQNEAQ (reference sequence). The CDR3 covers 12 residues. This CDR3 is CASSSRVFEQFF. CDR3 DNA sequence: TGTGCCAGCAGCAGCCGGGTGTTTGAGCAGTTCTTC.

J is TRBJ1-3 and V is TRBV11-2; D possibly corresponds to TRBD1 (6 bases). Trimming cost V 2 bases and J 2 bases, with 13 bases left between them. In germline, CDR1 is SGHAT, CDR2 FQNNGV. The CDR3 is 16 amino acids. Here the CDR3 DNA reads TGTGCCAGCAGCTTAACCAGGGGCACTACTGGAAACACCATATATTTT. Its protein is CASSLTRGTTGNTIYF.

The chain combines TRBV10-2 with TRBJ2-1; D perhaps matches TRBD1 (6 bases). Per germline, CDR1 WSHSY and CDR2 SAAADI. V lost 6 bases to trimming and J lost 11 bases, with 14 bases between them. The length of the CDR3 is 12 residues. CDR3 sequence: CASRLGTSKQFF. The CDR3 bases are TGCGCCAGCAGGTTGGGGACATCTAAGCAGTTCTTC.

This clone turned up a few times. The rearrangement links TRBV6-4 to TRBJ2-2; TRBD2 is a possible D gene (5 bases). V lost 6 bases and J 4 bases, leaving 15 bases between the germline ends. The CDR3 covers 15 residues. Germline assignment: CDR1 MRHNA and CDR2 SNTAGT. CDR3 nucleotides: TGTGCCAGCAGCCCGACCCGCGGAGGCACCGGGGAGCTGTTTTTT. This codes for CASSPTRGGTGELFF.